A single T cell receptor (beta chain) is shown here with its context. What it binds is not known. The entry originates in a study of lymphopenia after photon versus proton radiotherapy. Study-level findings and limits: Survival link was tested only in deceased patients; proton benefit remains a possibility. Photon-treated patients lost naive T cells and TCR diversity; proton-treated stayed stable. Post-nadir diversity loss with photons came from oligoclonal expansion, particularly CD8+ Temra cells.

The CDR3 totals 16 residues. CDR1 is SGHKS and CDR2 is YYEKEE in the germline V gene (reference sequence). Trimming stripped 0 bases from V and 1 base from J, with 10 bases between. Clones were read by immunoSEQ multiplex PCR, and TCRdb kept only the in-frame ones, dropping some. Altogether about 20,000 clones are present, around 90% being singletons, with the ten largest covering approximately 9.4%. The TCR was taken from a woman aged 70-85 years with pancreatic cancer. Some clones in this sample may be carry-over from other donors' samples. The sample here was peripheral blood, taken from a patient treated with proton-based radiotherapy. The chain links TRBV5-5 to TRBJ2-2; D unresolved. CDR3 sequence reads: CASSLAQGVNTGELFF. CDR3 bases: TGTGCCAGCAGCTTGGCCCAAGGCGTGAACACCGGGGAGCTGTTTTTT.